The T cell receptor (beta chain) under discussion was sequenced for a study of cytomegalovirus exposure and HLA in healthy donors. The study, taken as a whole, reports: A later examination showed that TCR association rates differed by HLA locus, with DRB1 most and HLA-C fewest.

In germline, CDR1 is SGHRS, CDR2 YFSETQ. V was trimmed by 6 bases and J by 6 bases, leaving 13 bases between them. The CDR3 extends over 12 amino acids. As concerns this clone: The antigen is undetermined.

Donors were ostensibly healthy at sampling, although undocumented immune exposures were probable. Researchers ran the PCR with 60 Vbeta and 13 Jbeta primers. Measured with immunoSEQ multiplex PCR; TCRdb has only the in-frame clones, and not every one. The sample has more than 100,000 clones, about 74% seen once. This sequence originates from a woman aged 50 to 60 in good health and CMV-seropositive. The source material was PBMCs. The V and J genes are TRBV5-1 and TRBJ2-7; D not resolved. The CDR3 nucleotides read TGCGCCAGCACCCTCATCCCGGGCGAGCAGTACTTC. Protein product: CASTLIPGEQYF.